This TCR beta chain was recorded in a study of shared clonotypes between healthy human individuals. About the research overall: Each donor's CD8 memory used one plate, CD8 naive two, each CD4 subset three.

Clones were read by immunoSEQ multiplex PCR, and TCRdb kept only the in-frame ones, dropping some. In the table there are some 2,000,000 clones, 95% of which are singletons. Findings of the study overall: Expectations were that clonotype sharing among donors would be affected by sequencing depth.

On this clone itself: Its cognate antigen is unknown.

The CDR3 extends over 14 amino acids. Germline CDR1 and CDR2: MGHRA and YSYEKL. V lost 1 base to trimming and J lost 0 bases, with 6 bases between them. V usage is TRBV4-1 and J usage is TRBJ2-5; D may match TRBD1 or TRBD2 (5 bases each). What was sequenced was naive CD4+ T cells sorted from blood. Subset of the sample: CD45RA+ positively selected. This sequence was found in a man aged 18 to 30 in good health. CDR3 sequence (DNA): TGCGCCAGCAGCCAAGGGGGGTACCAAGAGACCCAGTACTTC. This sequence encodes CASSQGGYQETQYF.